The T cell receptor (beta chain) under discussion was sequenced for a study of post-analysis software for immune sequencing data. Study summary: The cohort encompassed relapsing-remitting, secondary progressive and progressive-relapsing multiple sclerosis disease courses. General study points: Normalized Chao1 diversity was significantly lower in multiple sclerosis patients than in controls. Higher frequency in patients than in controls was seen for roughly five TRBV segments, with TRBV5-6, TRBV5-1 and TRBV20-1 among them.

The CDR3 spans 16 residues. Germline CDR1 is DFQATT and CDR2 is SNEGSKA (reference sequence). The ends were cut back, 1 base at V and 1 base at J, with 15 bases in the middle. On this clonotype itself: Antigen unknown.

Unique molecular identifiers were carried by the TCR beta cDNA libraries. Some 500,000 cDNA molecules were obtained from roughly 1 to 10 million T cells. TCRdb re-called the PCR reads with MiXCR, one entry per CDR3 protein. The sample consists of 170,000 or so distinct CDR3 sequences, around 30% of them appearing once. Material for sequencing was blood. This clonotype originated in a girl aged 5 to 17 with multiple sclerosis. The chain combines TRBV20-1 with TRBJ2-3; weak D call: TRBD2 (6 bases). The CDR3 protein is CSARALWVAGTDTQYF. CDR3 bases: TGCAGTGCTAGAGCCCTTTGGGTAGCGGGCACAGATACGCAGTATTTT.